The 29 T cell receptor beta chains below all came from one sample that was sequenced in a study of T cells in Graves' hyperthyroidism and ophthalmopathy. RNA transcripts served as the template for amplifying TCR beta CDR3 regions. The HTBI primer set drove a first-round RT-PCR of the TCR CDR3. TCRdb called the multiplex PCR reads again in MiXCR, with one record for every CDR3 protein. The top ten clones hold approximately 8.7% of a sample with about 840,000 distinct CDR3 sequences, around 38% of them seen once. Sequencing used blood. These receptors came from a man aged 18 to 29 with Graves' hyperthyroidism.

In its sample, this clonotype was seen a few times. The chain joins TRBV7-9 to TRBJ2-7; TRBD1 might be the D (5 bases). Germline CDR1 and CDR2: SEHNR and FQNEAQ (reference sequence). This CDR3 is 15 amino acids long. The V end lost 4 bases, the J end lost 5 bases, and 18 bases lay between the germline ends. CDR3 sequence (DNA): TGTGCCAGCAGCTGGCGCCCAGGGAAAGGAAACGAGCAGTACTTC. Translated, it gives CASSWRPGKGNEQYF. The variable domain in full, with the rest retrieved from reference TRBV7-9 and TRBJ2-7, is DTGVSQNPRHKITKRGQNVTFRCDPISEHNRLYWYRQTLGQGPEFLTYFQNEAQLEKSRLLSDRFSAERPKGSFSTLEIQRTEQGDSAMYLCASSWRPGKGNEQYFGPGTRLTVT.

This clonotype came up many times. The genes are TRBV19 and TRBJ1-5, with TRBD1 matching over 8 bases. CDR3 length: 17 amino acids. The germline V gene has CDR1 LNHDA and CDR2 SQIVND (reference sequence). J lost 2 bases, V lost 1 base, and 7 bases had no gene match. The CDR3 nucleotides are TGTGCCAGTAGTATAGCTCCGGGACAGGCCGGCAATCAGCCCCAGCATTTT. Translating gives CASSIAPGQAGNQPQHF.

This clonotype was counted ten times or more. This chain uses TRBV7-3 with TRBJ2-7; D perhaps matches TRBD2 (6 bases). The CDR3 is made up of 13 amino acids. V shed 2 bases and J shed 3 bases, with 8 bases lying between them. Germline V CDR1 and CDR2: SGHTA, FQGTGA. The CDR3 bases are TGTGCCAGCAGCTTAGCTAGCGACTACGAGCAGTACTTC. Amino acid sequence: CASSLASDYEQYF.

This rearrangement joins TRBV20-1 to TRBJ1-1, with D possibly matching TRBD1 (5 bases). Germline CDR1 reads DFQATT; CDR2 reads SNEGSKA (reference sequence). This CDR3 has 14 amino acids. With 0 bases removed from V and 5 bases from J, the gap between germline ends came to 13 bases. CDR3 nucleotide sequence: TGCAGTGCTAGAGATGACTTCGGGGGGACTGAAGCTTTCTTT. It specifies CSARDDFGGTEAFF.

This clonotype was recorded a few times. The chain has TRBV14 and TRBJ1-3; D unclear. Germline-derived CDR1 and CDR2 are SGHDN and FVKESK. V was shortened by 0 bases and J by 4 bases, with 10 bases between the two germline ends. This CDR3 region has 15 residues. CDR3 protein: CASSQERNIGNTIYF. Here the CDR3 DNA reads TGTGCCAGCAGCCAAGAACGAAACATAGGAAACACCATATATTTT.

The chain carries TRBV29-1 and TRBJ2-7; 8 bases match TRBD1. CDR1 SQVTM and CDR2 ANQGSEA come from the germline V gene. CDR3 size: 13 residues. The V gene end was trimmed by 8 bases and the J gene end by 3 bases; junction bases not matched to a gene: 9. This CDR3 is CSLGQGANYEQYF. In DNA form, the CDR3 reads TGCAGCTTAGGGCAGGGGGCCAACTACGAGCAGTACTTC.

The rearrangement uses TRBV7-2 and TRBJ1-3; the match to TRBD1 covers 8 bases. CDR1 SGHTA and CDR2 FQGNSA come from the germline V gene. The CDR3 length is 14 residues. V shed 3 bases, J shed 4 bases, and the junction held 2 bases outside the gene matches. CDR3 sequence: CASSFRDRGNTIYF. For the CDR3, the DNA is TGTGCCAGCAGCTTCCGGGACAGGGGAAACACCATATATTTT. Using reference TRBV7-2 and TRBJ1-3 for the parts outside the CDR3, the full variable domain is GAGVSQSPSNKVTEKGKDVELRCDPISGHTALYWYRQSLGQGLEFLIYFQGNSAPDKSGLPSDRFSAERTGGSVSTLTIQRTQQEDSAVYLCASSFRDRGNTIYFGEGSWLTVV.

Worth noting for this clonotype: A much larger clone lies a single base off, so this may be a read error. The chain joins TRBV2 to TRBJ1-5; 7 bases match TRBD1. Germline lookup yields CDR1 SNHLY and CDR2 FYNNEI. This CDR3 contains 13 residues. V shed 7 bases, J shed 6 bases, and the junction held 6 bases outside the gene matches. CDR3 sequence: CASKDRSFQPQHF. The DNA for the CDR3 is TGTGCCAGCAAGGACAGGAGTTTTCAGCCCCAGCATTTT.

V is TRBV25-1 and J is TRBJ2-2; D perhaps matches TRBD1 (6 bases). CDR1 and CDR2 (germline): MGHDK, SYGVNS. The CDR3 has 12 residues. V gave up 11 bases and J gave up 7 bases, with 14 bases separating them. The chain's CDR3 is CAWNRVSGELFF. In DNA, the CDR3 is TGTGCCTGGAACAGGGTGAGCGGGGAGCTGTTTTTT.

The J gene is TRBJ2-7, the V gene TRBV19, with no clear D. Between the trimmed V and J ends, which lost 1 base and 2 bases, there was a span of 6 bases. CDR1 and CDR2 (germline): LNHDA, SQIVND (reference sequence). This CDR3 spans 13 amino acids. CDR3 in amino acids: CASSIAATYEQYF. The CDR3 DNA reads TGTGCCAGTAGTATAGCGGCGACCTACGAGCAGTACTTC.

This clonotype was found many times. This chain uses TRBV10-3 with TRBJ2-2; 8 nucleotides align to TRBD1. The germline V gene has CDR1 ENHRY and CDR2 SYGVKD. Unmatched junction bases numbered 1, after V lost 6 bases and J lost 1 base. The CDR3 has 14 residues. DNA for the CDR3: TGTGCCATCAGCGGGACAGGGAACACCGGGGAGCTGTTTTTT. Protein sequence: CAISGTGNTGELFF.

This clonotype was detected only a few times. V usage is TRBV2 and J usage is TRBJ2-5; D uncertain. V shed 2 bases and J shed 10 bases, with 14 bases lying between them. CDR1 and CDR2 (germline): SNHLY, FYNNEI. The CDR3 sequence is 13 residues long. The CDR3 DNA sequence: TGTGCCAGCAGTGAATCGGACCTTTCAGGCCAGTACTTC. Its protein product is CASSESDLSGQYF.

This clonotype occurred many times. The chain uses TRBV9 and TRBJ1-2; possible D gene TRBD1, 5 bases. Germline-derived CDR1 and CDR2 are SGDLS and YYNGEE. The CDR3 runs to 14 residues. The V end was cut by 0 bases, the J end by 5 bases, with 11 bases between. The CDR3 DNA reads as TGTGCCAGCAGCGTAGCTGGGGCAGATTATGGCTACACCTTC. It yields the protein CASSVAGADYGYTF.

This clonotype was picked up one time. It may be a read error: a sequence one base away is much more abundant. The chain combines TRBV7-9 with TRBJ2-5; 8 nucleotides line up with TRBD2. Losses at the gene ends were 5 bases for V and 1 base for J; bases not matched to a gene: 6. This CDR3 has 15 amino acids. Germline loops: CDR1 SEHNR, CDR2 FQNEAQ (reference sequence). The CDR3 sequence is CASSTTSEAQETQYF. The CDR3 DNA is TGTGCCAGCAGCACGACTAGCGAGGCCCAAGAGACCCAGTACTTC.

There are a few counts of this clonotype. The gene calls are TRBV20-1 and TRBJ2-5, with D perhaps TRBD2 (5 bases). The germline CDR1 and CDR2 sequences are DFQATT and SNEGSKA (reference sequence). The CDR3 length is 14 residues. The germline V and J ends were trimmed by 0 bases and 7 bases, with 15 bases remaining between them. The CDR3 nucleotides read TGCAGTGCTAGAGATCCGGCTAGCCGGGGGACCCAGTACTTC. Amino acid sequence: CSARDPASRGTQYF.

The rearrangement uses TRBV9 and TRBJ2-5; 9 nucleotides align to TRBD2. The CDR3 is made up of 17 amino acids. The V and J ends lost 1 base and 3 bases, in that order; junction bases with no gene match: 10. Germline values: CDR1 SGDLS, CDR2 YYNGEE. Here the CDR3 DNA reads TGTGCCAGCAGCGTAAGCCCTTTGGTAGCGGGGGAAGAGACCCAGTACTTC. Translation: CASSVSPLVAGEETQYF.

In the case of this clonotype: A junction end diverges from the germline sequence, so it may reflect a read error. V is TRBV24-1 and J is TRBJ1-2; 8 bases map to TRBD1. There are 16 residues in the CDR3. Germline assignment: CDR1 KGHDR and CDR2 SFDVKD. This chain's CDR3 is CASSSGNRGSGFGYTF. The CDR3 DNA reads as TGTGCCAGCAGTAGTGGTAACAGGGGGAGCGGATTCGGCTACACCTTC.

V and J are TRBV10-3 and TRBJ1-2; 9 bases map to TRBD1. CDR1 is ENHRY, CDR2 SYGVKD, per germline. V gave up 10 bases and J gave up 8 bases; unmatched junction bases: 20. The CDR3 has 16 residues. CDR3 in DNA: TGTGCCAGCAGAACCTCCGGGACAGGGTACCCGATAGGCTACACCTTC. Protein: CASRTSGTGYPIGYTF.

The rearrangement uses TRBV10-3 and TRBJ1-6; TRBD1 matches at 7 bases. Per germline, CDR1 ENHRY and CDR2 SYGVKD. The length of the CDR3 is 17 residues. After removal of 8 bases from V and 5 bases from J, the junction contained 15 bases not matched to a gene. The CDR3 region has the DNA TGTGCCATCCGGGACAGTGGGGCCGGGGCCAATAATTCACCCCTCCACTTT. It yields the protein CAIRDSGAGANNSPLHF.

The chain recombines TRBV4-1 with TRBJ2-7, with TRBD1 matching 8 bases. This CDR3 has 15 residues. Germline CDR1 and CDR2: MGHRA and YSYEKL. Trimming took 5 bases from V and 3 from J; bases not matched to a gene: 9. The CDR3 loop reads CASSYGQGLVYEQYF. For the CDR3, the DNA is TGCGCCAGCAGCTATGGACAGGGATTGGTCTACGAGCAGTACTTC.

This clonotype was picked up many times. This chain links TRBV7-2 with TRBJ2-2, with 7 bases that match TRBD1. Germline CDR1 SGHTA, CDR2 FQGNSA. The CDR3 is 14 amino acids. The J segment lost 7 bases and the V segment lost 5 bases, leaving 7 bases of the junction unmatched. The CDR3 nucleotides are TGTGCCAGCAGCGATGGGCACAGGGGCGGGGAGCTGTTTTTT. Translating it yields CASSDGHRGGELFF.

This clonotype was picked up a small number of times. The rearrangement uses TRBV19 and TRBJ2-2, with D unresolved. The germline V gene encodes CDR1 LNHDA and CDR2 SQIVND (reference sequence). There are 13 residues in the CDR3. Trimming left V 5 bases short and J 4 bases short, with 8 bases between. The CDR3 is CASSLMSTGELFF. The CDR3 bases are TGTGCCAGTAGTCTGATGAGCACCGGGGAGCTGTTTTTT.

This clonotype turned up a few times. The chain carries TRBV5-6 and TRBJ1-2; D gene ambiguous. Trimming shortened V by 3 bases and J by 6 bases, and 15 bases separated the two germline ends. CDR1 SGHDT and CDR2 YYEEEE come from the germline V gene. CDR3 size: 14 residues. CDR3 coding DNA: TGTGCCAGCAGCTCCGTAGACCGGCGCCATGGCTACACCTTC. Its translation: CASSSVDRRHGYTF.

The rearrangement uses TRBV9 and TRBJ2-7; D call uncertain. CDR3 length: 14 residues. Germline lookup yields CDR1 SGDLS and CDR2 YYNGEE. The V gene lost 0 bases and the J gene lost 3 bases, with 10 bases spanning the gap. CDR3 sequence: CASSVDPLGYEQYF. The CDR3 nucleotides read TGTGCCAGCAGCGTAGATCCTCTTGGCTACGAGCAGTACTTC.

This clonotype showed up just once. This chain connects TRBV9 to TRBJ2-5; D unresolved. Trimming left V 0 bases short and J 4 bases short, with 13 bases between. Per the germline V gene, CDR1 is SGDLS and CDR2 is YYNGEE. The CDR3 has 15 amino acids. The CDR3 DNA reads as TGTGCCAGCAGCGTAGGTGCGGAGCTGGGAGAGACCCAGTACTTC. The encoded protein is CASSVGAELGETQYF.

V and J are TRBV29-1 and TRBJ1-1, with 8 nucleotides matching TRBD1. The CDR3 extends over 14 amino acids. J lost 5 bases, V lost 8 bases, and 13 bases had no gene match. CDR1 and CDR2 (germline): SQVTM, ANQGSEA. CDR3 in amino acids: CSPRTGLRGTEAFF. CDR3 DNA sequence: TGCAGCCCGCGGACAGGGCTCAGAGGGACTGAAGCTTTCTTT.

This CDR3 is CASSLVANTYEQYF. For the CDR3, the DNA is TGTGCCAGCAGCTTGGTTGCCAATACCTACGAGCAGTACTTC. The J gene is TRBJ2-7, the V gene TRBV5-6; D unclear. Germline assignment: CDR1 SGHDT and CDR2 YYEEEE. V lost 0 bases to trimming and J lost 2 bases, with 9 bases between them. The length of the CDR3 is 14 residues.

CDR3 sequence reads: CASSQVGDLLGYTF. The CDR3 bases are TGCGCCAGCAGCCAAGTCGGAGATTTACTTGGCTACACCTTC. V and J are TRBV4-1 and TRBJ1-2; D not certain. V was clipped by 1 base and J by 7 bases, with 13 bases between them. The V gene's germline CDR1 is MGHRA and CDR2 YSYEKL. The CDR3 has 14 amino acids.

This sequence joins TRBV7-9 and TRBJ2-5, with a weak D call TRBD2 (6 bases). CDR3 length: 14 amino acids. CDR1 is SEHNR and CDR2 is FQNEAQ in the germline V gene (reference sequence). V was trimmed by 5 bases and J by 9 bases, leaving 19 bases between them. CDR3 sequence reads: CASSHPGLGAAQYF. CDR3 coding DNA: TGTGCCAGCAGCCACCCGGGACTCGGAGCGGCCCAGTACTTC.